The clone carrying this T cell receptor beta chain was recorded a few times. The sample is drawn from a study of identical twins' blood T cells. The CDR3 is 15 amino acids. With 4 bases clipped from V and 4 bases from J, the junction kept 7 bases outside the gene matches. Germline values: CDR1 SGHAT, CDR2 FQDESV (reference sequence). Via MiXCR, TCRdb re-called the 5' RACE reads, giving one row per CDR3 protein. The sample yields fewer than 450,000 distinct CDR3 sequences, about 28% seen once. The TCR sequence derives from a woman aged 18 to 49 in good health. The specimen was PBMCs. This chain joins TRBV11-1 and TRBJ2-1; 7 nucleotides agree with TRBD1. The CDR3 DNA sequence: TGTGCCAGCAGCTCTACAGGGGTAGGGTACAATGAGCAGTTCTTC. Protein product: CASSSTGVGYNEQFF.